The clone carrying this T cell receptor beta chain was detected only once. Its antigen is as yet unknown. Trimming cost V 6 bases and J 7 bases, with 18 bases left between them. CDR3 length equals 14 residues. CDR1 is SQVTM and CDR2 is ANQGSEA in the germline V gene. The sample is drawn from a study of persistence of HIV-infected CD4 T cells. Study-level background: Suppressive ART had lasted a median of about eight years.

Stimulation used 9 to 10 ug/mL lysate from CMV-infected fibroblasts. CD40L-negative CD69-negative CD45RO-high memory CD4+ T cells were sorted as populations depleted of antigen-responding cells. These HIV-1-infected adults initiated suppressive ART in chronic infection. PBMCs were depleted of CD8+ T cells before stimulation. Study-wide results and limits: Bulk TCR data could not be restricted to HIV-1-infected CMV-responding cells.

This was the immunoSEQ version 4 assay in survey mode. The assay was immunoSEQ multiplex PCR, and TCRdb's table has in-frame clones only and misses some. The table lists tens of thousands of clones, 82% of them singletons. The clonotype originates from an adult woman with HIV who was CMV-seropositive. V usage is TRBV29-1 and J usage is TRBJ1-4; D is possibly TRBD1 (6 bases). The specimen was CD4+ T cells sorted from PBMCs after 18-hour stimulation, collected from a patient who received antiretroviral therapy. CDR3 nucleotides: TGCAGCGTCGACGGCGGGGGCATTGGTGAAAAACTGTTTTTT. This sequence encodes CSVDGGGIGEKLFF.